The 27 T cell receptor beta chains presented below share a single source sample, sequenced in a study of blood T cells in healthy people across ages. Then a second PCR, running roughly 7 to 11 cycles, was carried out with a sample-barcoded 5' primer and a J-beta primer mix. TCRdb re-analysed the 5' RACE reads in MiXCR, keeping a single row per CDR3 protein. The table shows approximately 830,000 distinct CDR3 sequences, with 55% to 65% occurring only once. Sequenced: blood. The receptors here all came from a man aged 25 to 45 in good health.

The chain employs TRBV5-5 and TRBJ2-1; a weak D match, TRBD2 (5 bases). From germline, CDR1 is SGHKS and CDR2 YYEKEE (reference sequence). The CDR3 spans 13 residues. The V end was cut by 0 bases, the J end by 5 bases, with 6 bases between. The CDR3 protein is CASSLAADNEQFF. CDR3 sequence (DNA): TGTGCCAGCAGCTTGGCAGCGGACAATGAGCAGTTCTTC.

On this clonotype itself: An end of the junction does not agree with germline; a read error may underlie this. This chain uses TRBV5-8 with TRBJ2-3; the D gene is possibly TRBD2 (5 bases). The CDR3 is made up of 14 amino acids. Germline V gives CDR1 SGHTS, CDR2 YDEGEE. In DNA, the CDR3 is TGTGCCGGCAGCTTGCGCCTAGCAAGAGATACGCAGTATTTT. This codes for CAGSLRLARDTQYF.

The chain recombines TRBV3-1 with TRBJ1-5; no definite D call. V dropped 5 bases and J dropped 6 bases, with 8 bases sitting between them. The CDR3 spans 12 residues. Germline CDR1 reads LGHDT; CDR2 reads YNNKEL (reference sequence). CDR3 nucleotide sequence: TGTGCCAGCAGCTCGGGGTTTCAGCCCCAGCATTTT. Its translation: CASSSGFQPQHF.

Here the CDR3 reads CASSPPGGRGIQYF. The CDR3 DNA reads as TGTGCCAGCAGTCCTCCGGGAGGAAGAGGCATTCAGTACTTC. V and J are TRBV7-9 and TRBJ2-4, with 7 bases lining up with TRBD2. The CDR3 is 14 residues long. Germline CDR1 and CDR2: SEHNR and FQNEAQ (reference sequence). V was pared by 6 bases and J by 9 bases, with 11 bases of the junction left unmatched.

This clonotype was seen a handful of times. The DNA for the CDR3 is TGTGCCAGCAGCTTAGCGTCTTCCAGGGGGTCTGGCTACACCTTC. This translates into CASSLASSRGSGYTF. The genes are TRBV7-8 and TRBJ1-2; 7 positions match TRBD1. This CDR3 has 15 residues. Germline assignment: CDR1 SGHVS and CDR2 FQNEAQ. V shed 0 bases, J shed 7 bases, and the junction held 8 bases outside the gene matches.

The chain uses TRBV11-2 and TRBJ1-4; 7 nucleotides line up with TRBD1. V was pared by 6 bases and J by 4 bases, with 8 bases of the junction left unmatched. This CDR3 has 15 amino acids. CDR1 is SGHAT and CDR2 is FQNNGV in the germline V gene. As DNA, the CDR3 is TGTGCCAGCAGACCACTAGGGACAGATAATGAAAAACTGTTTTTT. Translating gives CASRPLGTDNEKLFF.

This rearrangement joins TRBV7-3 to TRBJ2-2; unclear D gene. V dropped 3 bases and J dropped 5 bases, with 10 bases sitting between them. The CDR3 contains 14 residues. Looked up from germline, CDR1 is SGHTA and CDR2 is FQGTGA. CDR3 sequence (DNA): TGTGCCAGCAGCTTTCTGGGAAGTACCGGGGAGCTGTTTTTT. This sequence encodes CASSFLGSTGELFF.

The chain uses TRBV20-1 and TRBJ2-5, with 12 bases lining up with TRBD2. Germline assignment: CDR1 DFQATT and CDR2 SNEGSKA (reference sequence). V gave up 6 bases and J gave up 3 bases; unmatched junction bases: 11. The CDR3 spans 16 residues. The chain's CDR3 is CSATKPLAGGEETQYF. In nucleotides, the CDR3 is TGCAGTGCCACCAAACCTCTAGCGGGGGGGGAAGAGACCCAGTACTTC.

The chain employs TRBV28 and TRBJ1-2; maybe TRBD1 (5 bases). The germline V gene encodes CDR1 MDHEN and CDR2 SYDVKM. The germline V and J ends were trimmed by 8 bases and 1 base, with 17 bases remaining between them. CDR3 length: 15 residues. Written as DNA, the CDR3 is TGTGCCAGCCAAAGTAGCGGGGGAGGTAACTATGGCTACACCTTC. Protein: CASQSSGGGNYGYTF.

The chain couples TRBV27 to TRBJ2-3, with D tentatively TRBD2 (6 bases). The CDR3 length is 14 residues. Germline lookup yields CDR1 MNHEY and CDR2 SMNVEV (reference sequence). With 2 bases removed from V and 3 bases from J, the gap between germline ends came to 9 bases. As DNA, the CDR3 is TGTGCCAGCAGTTTACGTCTAGCGACAGATACGCAGTATTTT. Protein: CASSLRLATDTQYF.

This chain's CDR3 is CSARPTLTYGYTF. The CDR3 DNA reads as TGCAGTGCTAGACCGACCCTCACTTATGGCTACACCTTC. The chain recombines TRBV20-1 with TRBJ1-2; D not resolved. CDR3 length: 13 amino acids. Trimming cost V 2 bases and J 5 bases, with 12 bases left between them. CDR1 is DFQATT, CDR2 SNEGSKA, per germline (reference sequence).

This sequence joins TRBV11-2 and TRBJ2-7; 8 bases line up with TRBD1. Per the germline V gene, CDR1 is SGHAT and CDR2 is FQNNGV. Unmatched junction bases numbered 13, after V lost 1 base and J lost 8 bases. This CDR3 spans 16 amino acids. The DNA for the CDR3 is TGTGCCAGCAGCTTAGCGGGCACAGGGGGTGGCCTAAAGCAGTACTTC. Protein product: CASSLAGTGGGLKQYF.

Only a few counts were recorded for this clonotype. This rearrangement joins TRBV20-1 to TRBJ2-5, with 12 positions matching TRBD2. Germline lookup yields CDR1 DFQATT and CDR2 SNEGSKA (reference sequence). The CDR3 is 17 amino acids. J lost 2 bases, V lost 6 bases, and 13 bases had no gene match. CDR3 sequence (DNA): TGCAGTGCCCCTCGCCCCGGACTAGCGGGGACTCAAGAGACCCAGTACTTC. This gives the protein CSAPRPGLAGTQETQYF.

This rearrangement joins TRBV12-3 or TRBV12-4 to TRBJ2-4; 7 positions agree with TRBD1. The end of the DNA is better explained by TRBJ2-7, so the J call may be wrong. The CDR3 covers 14 residues. The CDR3, as DNA: TGTGCCAGCAGTTTAGTCCGGACAGGCTACGAGCAGTACTTC. This translates into CASSLVRTGYEQYF.

This clonotype was recorded only once. The rearrangement links TRBV5-8 to TRBJ2-1, with 9 positions matching TRBD2. Trimming removed 4 bases from V and 6 bases from J; junction bases left unmatched: 11. The length of the CDR3 is 16 residues. Germline-derived CDR1 and CDR2 are SGHTS and YDEGEE. The CDR3 sequence is CASSPSWRGGSNEQFF. The DNA of the CDR3 is TGTGCCAGCAGCCCTAGTTGGCGGGGGGGCAGCAATGAGCAGTTCTTC. Full variable domain (missing parts from reference TRBV5-8 and TRBJ2-1): EAGVTQSPTHLIKTRGQQATLRCSPISGHTSVYWYQQALGLGLQFLLWYDEGEERNRGNFPPRFSGRQFPNYSSELNVNALELEDSALYLCASSPSWRGGSNEQFFGPGTRLTVL.

The chain joins TRBV24-1 to TRBJ2-7; 9 nucleotides match TRBD1. CDR1 is KGHDR, CDR2 SFDVKD, per germline. CDR3 length: 15 residues. Trimming removed 5 bases from V and 0 bases from J; junction bases left unmatched: 4. CDR3 DNA: TGTGCCACCAGTGGAGGGACAGGGACCTCCTACGAGCAGTACTTC. It translates to CATSGGTGTSYEQYF.

The chain carries TRBV6-4 and TRBJ2-1; 11 bases fit TRBD2. Germline-derived CDR1 and CDR2 are MRHNA and SNTAGT. The CDR3 is made up of 17 amino acids. V lost 6 bases and J lost 0; bases outside the gene matches: 7. CDR3 residues: CASRASGGLSSYNEQFF. The CDR3 region has the DNA TGTGCCAGCAGGGCTAGCGGGGGGTTGAGCTCCTACAATGAGCAGTTCTTC.

The CDR3 DNA reads as TGCGCCAGCAGCCCGCAGGGGGGAGAGTATGAGCAGTTCTTC. Amino acids: CASSPQGGEYEQFF. This chain uses TRBV5-1 with TRBJ2-1, with D tentatively TRBD1 (7 bases). The ends were cut back, 4 bases at V and 8 bases at J, with 16 bases in the middle. The CDR3 runs 14 residues. Germline CDR1 SGHRS, CDR2 YFSETQ.

As for this clonotype: This could be a read error, since a much larger clone is one nucleotide away. The V gene is TRBV5-1, the J gene TRBJ2-3; 7 bases are a match to TRBD1. The CDR3 loop spans 16 amino acids. CDR1 is SGHRS, CDR2 YFSETQ, per germline. CDR3 in amino acids: CASRPKPGQSTDMQYF. CDR3 sequence (DNA): TGCGCCAGCAGACCTAAACCGGGACAGAGCACAGATATGCAGTATTTT.

In nucleotides, the CDR3 is TGCGCCACCGCAGAGACAGGGGAATTAGAGACCCAGTACTTC. Residues: CATAETGELETQYF. The gene calls are TRBV5-1 and TRBJ2-5; 8 bases agree with TRBD1. The trim removed 9 bases at V and 4 bases at J, leaving 11 bases unmatched. The CDR3 covers 14 residues. Germline CDR1 reads SGHRS; CDR2 reads YFSETQ.

This chain connects TRBV7-2 to TRBJ1-5; possible D gene TRBD1, 6 bases. The ends were cut back, 5 bases at V and 6 bases at J, with 20 bases in the middle. CDR3 length: 16 residues. Germline V gives CDR1 SGHTA, CDR2 FQGNSA. In DNA, the CDR3 is TGTGCCAGCAGCATTAGCGTCTTAGGGGGGGGTCAGCCCCAGCATTTT. Amino acids: CASSISVLGGGQPQHF.

This chain connects TRBV10-3 to TRBJ2-4; 7 bases are a match to TRBD2. The tail of the sequence fits TRBJ2-7 better, so the J call may be wrong. The CDR3 runs 14 residues. The V gene's germline CDR1 is ENHRY and CDR2 SYGVKD. CDR3 coding DNA: TGTGCCGTCAACGGGGGGTCAGGGAGCTACGAGCAGTACTTC. Its protein is CAVNGGSGSYEQYF.

The rearrangement joins TRBV28 to TRBJ2-5, with TRBD1 matching 8 bases. Germline-derived CDR1 and CDR2 are MDHEN and SYDVKM. CDR3 length equals 17 residues. The J segment lost 4 bases and the V segment lost 3 bases, leaving 13 bases of the junction unmatched. The CDR3 nucleotides are TGTGCCAGCAGTTTCGGGTTTAGCACAGGGGGGCGAGAGACCCAGTACTTC. Translation: CASSFGFSTGGRETQYF.

The rearrangement joins TRBV6-1 to TRBJ2-7; TRBD2 aligns across 15 bases. The DNA end is more similar to TRBJ2-5, so the J call may be wrong. Germline V CDR1 and CDR2: MNHNS, SASEGT. The length of the CDR3 is 15 residues. This CDR3 is CASSGTSGGVETQYF. CDR3 in DNA: TGTGCCAGCAGTGGGACTAGCGGGGGGGTAGAGACCCAGTACTTC.

This clonotype was seen a handful of times. The chain couples TRBV29-1 to TRBJ2-5; D gene uncertain. Germline V gene lookup returns CDR1 SQVTM and CDR2 ANQGSEA. CDR3 length: 14 amino acids. The V end was cut by 6 bases, the J end by 5 bases, with 19 bases between. CDR3 nucleotide sequence: TGCAGCGTCGACCTCTCGGGTTTGAGCGAGACCCAGTACTTC. Its translation: CSVDLSGLSETQYF. The variable domain in full, completed from reference TRBV29-1 and TRBJ2-5, reads SAVISQKPSRDICQRGTSLTIQCQVDSQVTMMFWYRQQPGQSLTLIATANQGSEATYESGFVIDKFPISRPNLTFSTLTVSNMSPEDSSIYLCSVDLSGLSETQYFGPGTRLLVL.

The V and J genes are TRBV29-1 and TRBJ2-3; D tentatively reads TRBD1 or TRBD2 (5 bases each). Germline lookup yields CDR1 SQVTM and CDR2 ANQGSEA. The CDR3 runs 17 residues. V was cut by 3 bases and J by 2 bases, with 21 bases left in between. CDR3 residues: CSVEGLDKARVTDTQYF. In nucleotides, the CDR3 is TGCAGCGTTGAGGGGCTGGACAAGGCGCGGGTCACAGATACGCAGTATTTT.

The rearrangement links TRBV7-3 to TRBJ2-2; D unresolved. V was shortened by 4 bases and J by 7 bases, with 13 bases between the two germline ends. The CDR3 runs 14 residues. Looked up from germline, CDR1 is SGHTA and CDR2 is FQGTGA. This CDR3 is CASSSSPGNGELFF. CDR3 DNA: TGTGCCAGCAGCTCTAGTCCCGGAAACGGGGAGCTGTTTTTT.